This T cell receptor beta chain was recorded in a study of radiation and T cells in renal cell carcinoma. This clone was recorded once. Clones were sequenced by immunoSEQ multiplex PCR, and TCRdb holds only the in-frame ones, with some missing. The data contain some 150,000 clones, roughly 90% of them singletons. Time point described: blood 4 weeks post-SBRT, at nephrectomy. Indicated treatment: 15 Gy SBRT to primary tumor, nephrectomy 4 weeks later. After SBRT, blood was collected at 2 and 4 weeks, plus baseline. Germline-derived CDR1 and CDR2 are SGHNT and YYREEE (reference sequence). CDR3 length equals 15 residues. V shed 2 bases, J shed 7 bases, and the junction held 6 bases outside the gene matches.

Sample: blood, taken from a patient whose treatment included radiotherapy and nephrectomy. This chain connects TRBV5-4 to TRBJ2-2; 9 nucleotides align to TRBD1. The receptor comes from a woman between 45 and 60 years old with renal cell carcinoma. CDR3 bases: TGTGCCAGCAGCTTCGGACAGGGGCGGGGCGGGGAGCTGTTTTTT. Protein product: CASSFGQGRGGELFF. Drawing the rest from reference TRBV5-4 and TRBJ2-2, the complete variable domain is ETGVTQSPTHLIKTRGQQVTLRCSSQSGHNTVSWYQQALGQGPQFIFQYYREEENGRGNFPPRFSGLQFPNYSSELNVNALELDDSALYLCASSFGQGRGGELFFGEGSRLTVL.